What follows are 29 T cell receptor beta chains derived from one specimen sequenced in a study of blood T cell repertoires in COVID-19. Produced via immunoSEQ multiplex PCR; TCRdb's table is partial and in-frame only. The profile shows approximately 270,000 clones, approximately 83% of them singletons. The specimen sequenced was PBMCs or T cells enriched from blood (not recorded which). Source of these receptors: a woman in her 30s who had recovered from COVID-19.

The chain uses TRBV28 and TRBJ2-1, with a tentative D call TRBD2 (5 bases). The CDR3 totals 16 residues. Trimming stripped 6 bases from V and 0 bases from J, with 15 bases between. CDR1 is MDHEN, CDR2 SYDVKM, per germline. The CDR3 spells CASRPQRIRSYNEQFF. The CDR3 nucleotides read TGTGCCAGCAGGCCCCAGCGGATCCGCTCCTACAATGAGCAGTTCTTC.

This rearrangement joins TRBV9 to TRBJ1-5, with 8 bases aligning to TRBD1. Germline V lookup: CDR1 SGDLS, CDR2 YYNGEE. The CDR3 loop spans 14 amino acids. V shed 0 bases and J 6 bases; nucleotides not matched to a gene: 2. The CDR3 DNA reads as TGTGCCAGCAGCGTAGGCCAGGGGGCTCAGCCCCAGCATTTT. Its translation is CASSVGQGAQPQHF.

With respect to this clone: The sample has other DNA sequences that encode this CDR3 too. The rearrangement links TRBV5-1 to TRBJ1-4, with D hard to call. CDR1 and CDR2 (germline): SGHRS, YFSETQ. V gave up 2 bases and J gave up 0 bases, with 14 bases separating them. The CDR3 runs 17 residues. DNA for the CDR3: TGCGCCAGCAGCTTCGTTCCCGACGGAGCAACTAATGAAAAACTGTTTTTT. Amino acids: CASSFVPDGATNEKLFF.

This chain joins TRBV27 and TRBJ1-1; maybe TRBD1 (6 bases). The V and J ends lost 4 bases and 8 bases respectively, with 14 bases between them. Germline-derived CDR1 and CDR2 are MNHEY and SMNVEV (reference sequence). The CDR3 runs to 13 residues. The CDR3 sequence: CASSSLSGTEAFF. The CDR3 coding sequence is TGTGCCAGCAGTTCCCTCTCCGGGACAGAAGCTTTCTTT.

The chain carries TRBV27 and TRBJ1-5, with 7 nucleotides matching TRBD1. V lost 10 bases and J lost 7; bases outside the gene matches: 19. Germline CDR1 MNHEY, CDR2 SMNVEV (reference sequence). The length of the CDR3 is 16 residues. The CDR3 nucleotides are TGTGCCACCTCCCAGGGGGGCCCATGGGGGGCGCAGCCCCAGCATTTT. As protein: CATSQGGPWGAQPQHF.

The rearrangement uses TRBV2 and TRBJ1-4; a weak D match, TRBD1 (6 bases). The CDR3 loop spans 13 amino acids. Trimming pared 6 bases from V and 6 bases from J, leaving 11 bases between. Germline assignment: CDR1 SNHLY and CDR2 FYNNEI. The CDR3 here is CASRRTEDEKLFF. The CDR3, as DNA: TGTGCCAGCAGAAGGACAGAAGATGAAAAACTGTTTTTT.

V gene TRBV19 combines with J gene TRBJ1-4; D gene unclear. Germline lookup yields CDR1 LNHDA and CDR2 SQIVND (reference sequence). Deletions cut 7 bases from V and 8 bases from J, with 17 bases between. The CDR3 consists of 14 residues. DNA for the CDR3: TGTGCCAGTACCACAATTGATAGACAAGAAAAACTGTTTTTT. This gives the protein CASTTIDRQEKLFF.

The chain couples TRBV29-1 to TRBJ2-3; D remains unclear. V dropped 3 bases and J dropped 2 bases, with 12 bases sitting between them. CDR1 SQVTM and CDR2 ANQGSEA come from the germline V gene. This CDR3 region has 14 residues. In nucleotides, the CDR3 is TGCAGCGTTGACCCCCCGGGTCTCACAGATACGCAGTATTTT. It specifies CSVDPPGLTDTQYF.

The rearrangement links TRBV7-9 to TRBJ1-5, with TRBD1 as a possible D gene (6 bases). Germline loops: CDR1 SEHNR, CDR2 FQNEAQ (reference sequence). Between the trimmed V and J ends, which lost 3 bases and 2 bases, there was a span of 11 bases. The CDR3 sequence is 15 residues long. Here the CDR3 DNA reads TGTGCCAGCAGCTTTCCAGGGGATGGCAATCAGCCCCAGCATTTT. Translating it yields CASSFPGDGNQPQHF.

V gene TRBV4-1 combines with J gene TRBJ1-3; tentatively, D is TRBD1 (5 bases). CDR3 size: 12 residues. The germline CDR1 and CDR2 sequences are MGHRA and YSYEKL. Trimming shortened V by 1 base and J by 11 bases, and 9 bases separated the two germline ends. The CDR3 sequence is CASSQVQGSIYF. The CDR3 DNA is TGCGCCAGCAGCCAAGTTCAGGGTTCCATATATTTT.

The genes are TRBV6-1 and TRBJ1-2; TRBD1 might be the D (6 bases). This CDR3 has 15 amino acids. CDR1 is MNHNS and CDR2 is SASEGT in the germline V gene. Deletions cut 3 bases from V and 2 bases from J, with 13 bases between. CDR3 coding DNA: TGTGCCAGCAGTGACGGGGGGGCCTTAAACTATGGCTACACCTTC. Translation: CASSDGGALNYGYTF.

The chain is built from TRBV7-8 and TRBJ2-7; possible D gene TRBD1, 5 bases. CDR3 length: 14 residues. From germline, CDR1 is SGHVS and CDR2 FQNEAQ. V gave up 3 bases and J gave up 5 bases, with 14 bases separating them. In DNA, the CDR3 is TGTGCCAGCAGCTTCCGACAGCATCCCCACGAGCAGTACTTC. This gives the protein CASSFRQHPHEQYF.

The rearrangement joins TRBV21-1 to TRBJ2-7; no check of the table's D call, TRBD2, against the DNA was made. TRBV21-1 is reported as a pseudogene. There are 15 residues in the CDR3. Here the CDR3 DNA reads TGTGCCAGCAGCAAGGTGGCGCGGTCATGCTACGAGCAGTACTTC. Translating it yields CASSKVARSCYEQYF.

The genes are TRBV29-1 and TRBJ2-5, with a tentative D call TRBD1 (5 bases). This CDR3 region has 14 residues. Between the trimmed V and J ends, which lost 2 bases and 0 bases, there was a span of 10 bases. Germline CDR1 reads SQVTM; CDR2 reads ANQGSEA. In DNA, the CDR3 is TGCAGCGTTGAATTGAACAGGAACCAAGAGACCCAGTACTTC. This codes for CSVELNRNQETQYF.

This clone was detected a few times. CDR3 protein: CAWRRQGTDTQYF. The CDR3 nucleotides read TGTGCCTGGAGACGACAGGGGACAGATACGCAGTATTTT. V and J are TRBV30 and TRBJ2-3; 8 nucleotides agree with TRBD1. The germline V gene encodes CDR1 GTSNPN and CDR2 SVGIG (reference sequence). This CDR3 is 13 amino acids long. J gave up 3 bases and V 3 bases, and 2 bases lay outside the gene matches.

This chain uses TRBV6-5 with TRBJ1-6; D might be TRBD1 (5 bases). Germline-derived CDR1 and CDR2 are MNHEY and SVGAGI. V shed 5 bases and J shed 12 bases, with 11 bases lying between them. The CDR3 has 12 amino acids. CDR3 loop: CASSLRRGPLHF. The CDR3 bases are TGTGCCAGCAGTCTCCGAAGGGGACCCCTCCACTTT.

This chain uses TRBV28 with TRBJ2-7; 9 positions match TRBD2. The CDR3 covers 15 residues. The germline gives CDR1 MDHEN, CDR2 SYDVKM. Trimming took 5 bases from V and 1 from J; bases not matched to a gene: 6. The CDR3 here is CASSLLAGISYEQYF. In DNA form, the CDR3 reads TGTGCCAGCAGTCTACTAGCGGGCATATCCTACGAGCAGTACTTC.

The CDR3 DNA follows: TGTGCCAGCAGCTTAATAGGACAGGGTGGTTGCGGCATTCAGTACTTC. Encoded protein: CASSLIGQGGCGIQYF. The chain employs TRBV7-4 and TRBJ2-4; 8 positions match TRBD1. In germline, CDR1 is SGHVT, CDR2 SQSDAQ. V gave up 2 bases and J gave up 9 bases; unmatched junction bases: 12. CDR3 length: 16 amino acids. The full variable domain, in which reference TRBV7-4 and TRBJ2-4 provide the parts outside the CDR3, is GAGVSQSPRYKVAKRGRDVALRCDSISGHVTLYWYRQTLGQGSEVLTYSQSDAQRDKSGRPSGRFSAERPERSVSTLKIQRTEQGDSAVYLCASSLIGQGGCGIQYFGAGTRLSVL.

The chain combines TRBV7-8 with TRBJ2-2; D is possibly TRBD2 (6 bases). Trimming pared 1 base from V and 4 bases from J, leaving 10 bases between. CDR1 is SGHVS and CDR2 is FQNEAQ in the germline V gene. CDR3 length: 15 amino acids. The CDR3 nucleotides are TGTGCCAGCAGCTTAGACGGGGGATCCACCGGGGAGCTGTTTTTT. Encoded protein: CASSLDGGSTGELFF.

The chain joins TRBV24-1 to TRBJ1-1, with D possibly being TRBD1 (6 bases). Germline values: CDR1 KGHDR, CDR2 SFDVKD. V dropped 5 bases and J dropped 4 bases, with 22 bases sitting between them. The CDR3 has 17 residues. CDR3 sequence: CATSVMGAGATGTEAFF. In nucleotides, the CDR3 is TGTGCCACCAGTGTTATGGGGGCAGGGGCAACGGGCACTGAAGCTTTCTTT.

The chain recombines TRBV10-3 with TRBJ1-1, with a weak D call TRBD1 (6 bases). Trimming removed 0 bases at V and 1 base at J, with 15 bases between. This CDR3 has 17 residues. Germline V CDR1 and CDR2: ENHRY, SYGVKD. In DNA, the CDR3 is TGTGCCATCAGTGAGTCGCCGGCAGGGGTTGGGAACACTGAAGCTTTCTTT. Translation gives CAISESPAGVGNTEAFF.

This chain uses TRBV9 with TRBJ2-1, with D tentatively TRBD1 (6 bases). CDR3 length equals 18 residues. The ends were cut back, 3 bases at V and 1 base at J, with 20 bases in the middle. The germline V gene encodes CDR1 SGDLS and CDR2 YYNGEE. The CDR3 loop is CASSEKGPGQRSYNEQFF. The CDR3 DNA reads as TGTGCCAGCAGCGAGAAGGGTCCAGGACAGAGATCCTACAATGAGCAGTTCTTC.

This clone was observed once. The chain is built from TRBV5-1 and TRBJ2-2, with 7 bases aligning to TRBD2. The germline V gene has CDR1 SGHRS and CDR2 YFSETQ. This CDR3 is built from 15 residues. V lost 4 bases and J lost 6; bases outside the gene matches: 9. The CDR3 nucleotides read TGCGCCAGCAGCCCCAGCGGGATTGGGGCCGGGGAGCTGTTTTTT. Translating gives CASSPSGIGAGELFF.

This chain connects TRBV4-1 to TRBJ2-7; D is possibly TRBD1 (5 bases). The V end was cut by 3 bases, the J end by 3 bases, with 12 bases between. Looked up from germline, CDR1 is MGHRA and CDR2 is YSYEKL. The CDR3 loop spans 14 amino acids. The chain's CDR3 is CASSHLTDFYEQYF. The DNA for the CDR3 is TGCGCCAGCAGCCACCTGACAGATTTCTACGAGCAGTACTTC.

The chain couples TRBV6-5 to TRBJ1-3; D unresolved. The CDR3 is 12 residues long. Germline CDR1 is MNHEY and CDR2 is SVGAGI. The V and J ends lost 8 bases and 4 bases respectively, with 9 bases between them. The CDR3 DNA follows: TGTGCCAGCCAAGCTCACGGAAACACCATATATTTT. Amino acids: CASQAHGNTIYF.

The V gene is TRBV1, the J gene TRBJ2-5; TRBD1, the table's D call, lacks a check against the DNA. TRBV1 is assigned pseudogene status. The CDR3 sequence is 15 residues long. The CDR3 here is CTSSQGLRDQETQYF. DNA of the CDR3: TGCACCAGCAGCCAAGGTCTCAGGGACCAAGAGACCCAGTACTTC.

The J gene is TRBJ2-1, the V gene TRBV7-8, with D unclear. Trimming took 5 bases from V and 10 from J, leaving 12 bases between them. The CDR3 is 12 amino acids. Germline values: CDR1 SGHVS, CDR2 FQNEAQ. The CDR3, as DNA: TGTGCCAGCAGCGTGTTAGGAGCCGAGCAGTTCTTC. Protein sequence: CASSVLGAEQFF. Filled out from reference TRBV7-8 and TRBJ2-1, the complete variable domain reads GAGVSQSPRYKVAKRGQDVALRCDPISGHVSLFWYQQALGQGPEFLTYFQNEAQLDKSGLPSDRFFAERPEGSVSTLKIQRTQQEDSAVYLCASSVLGAEQFFGPGTRLTVL.

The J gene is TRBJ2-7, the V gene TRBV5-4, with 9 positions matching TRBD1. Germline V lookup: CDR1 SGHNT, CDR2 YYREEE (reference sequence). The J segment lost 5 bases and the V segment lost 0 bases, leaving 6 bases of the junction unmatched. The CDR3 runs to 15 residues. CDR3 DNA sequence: TGTGCCAGCAGCTTGGAGGGACAGGGAATTAACGAGCAGTACTTC. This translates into CASSLEGQGINEQYF.

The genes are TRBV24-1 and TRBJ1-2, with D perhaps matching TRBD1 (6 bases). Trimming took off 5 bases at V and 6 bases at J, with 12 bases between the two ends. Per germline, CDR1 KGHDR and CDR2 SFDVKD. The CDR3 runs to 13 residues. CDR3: CATSVAGANGYTF. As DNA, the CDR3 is TGTGCCACCAGTGTTGCAGGGGCAAATGGCTACACCTTC.